The clone carrying this T cell receptor (beta chain) appeared once. The antigen remains unidentified. This record comes from a study of T cell responses to AZD1222 COVID-19 vaccine. Broader study findings: Mapped onto spike, vaccine-associated CD4 TCRs spanned it and were dominant at 160-218 and 743-854.

Clones were read by immunoSEQ multiplex PCR, and TCRdb kept only the in-frame ones, dropping some. The sample has some 170,000 clones; about 91% are singletons. Here the sequenced sample was peripheral blood, taken on day 0 of MenACWY control vaccination. The clonotype comes from an adult in good health.

The CDR3 is CAISERINEKLFF. CDR3 DNA: TGTGCCATCAGTGAACGGATTAATGAAAAACTGTTTTTT. This chain connects TRBV10-3 to TRBJ1-4; D uncertain. The V gene's germline CDR1 is ENHRY and CDR2 SYGVKD. Trimming took 3 bases from V and 4 from J, leaving 6 bases between them. The CDR3 consists of 13 residues.